This T cell receptor beta chain was sequenced in a study of shared clonotypes between healthy human individuals. The split of CD4+ cells yielded CD45RA+ naive and CD45RA-negative memory subsets. The protocol was immunoSEQ multiplex PCR, while the TCRdb copy is restricted to in-frame clones and leaves out a portion. The sample carries some 2 million clones, around 95% recorded once. Germline CDR1 MDHEN, CDR2 SYDVKM. There are 12 residues in the CDR3. V was clipped by 5 bases and J by 2 bases, with 7 bases between them. The table lists this clone with a count of one. Input material: naive CD4+ T cells sorted from blood. Stated subset: CD45RA+ positively selected. The TCR originated in a man between 18 and 29 years old in good health. The gene calls are TRBV28 and TRBJ2-7; D gene uncertain. Here the CDR3 DNA reads TGTGCCAGCAGTGCACCAACCTACGAGCAGTACTTC. Translation gives CASSAPTYEQYF.